The 17 T cell receptor beta chains below were found in one sample sequenced in a study of blood T cell repertoires in COVID-19. Data came from immunoSEQ multiplex PCR; TCRdb stores just in-frame clones and leaves some out. This sample has around 210,000 clones; 80% occur once, and the top ten carry around 6%. Sample: peripheral blood. These receptors were taken from a woman in her 70s with acute or convalescent COVID-19.

The chain uses TRBV9 and TRBJ2-3; possibly TRBD2 for D (6 bases). The CDR3 length is 17 residues. Trimming pared 0 bases from V and 1 base from J, leaving 15 bases between. Germline CDR1 SGDLS, CDR2 YYNGEE. The CDR3 DNA reads TGTGCCAGCAGCGTAGTCGCGGGGCCACCCCGCACAGATACGCAGTATTTT. Its protein is CASSVVAGPPRTDTQYF.

V usage is TRBV19 and J usage is TRBJ1-2, with 8 bases that match TRBD1. The trim removed 3 bases at V and 2 bases at J, leaving 11 bases unmatched. The CDR3 consists of 17 residues. Germline V gene data show CDR1 as LNHDA and CDR2 as SQIVND (reference sequence). The CDR3 DNA is TGTGCCAGTAGTATCTGGACAGGGAGGGTGGAGAACTATGGCTACACCTTC. This codes for CASSIWTGRVENYGYTF.

V and J are TRBV6-6 and TRBJ2-7, with 10 nucleotides matching TRBD2. The CDR3 length is 16 residues. CDR1 and CDR2 from the germline V gene are MNHNY and SVGAGI (reference sequence). Trimming took 6 bases from V and 4 from J; bases not matched to a gene: 12. As DNA, the CDR3 is TGTGCCAGCAGCTCCCCCGAGAGCGGGAGGGAATACGAGCAGTACTTC. Protein sequence: CASSSPESGREYEQYF.

The chain links TRBV24-1 to TRBJ2-1, with 13 bases lining up with TRBD2. The germline CDR1 and CDR2 sequences are KGHDR and SFDVKD. The J segment lost 6 bases and the V segment lost 0 bases, leaving 4 bases of the junction unmatched. The CDR3 runs 17 residues. Written as DNA, the CDR3 is TGTGCCACCAGTGATTTGCCACTAGCGGGAGGGCCCAATGAGCAGTTCTTC. It translates to CATSDLPLAGGPNEQFF.

V and J are TRBV27 and TRBJ2-1; 8 bases agree with TRBD2. CDR3 length equals 15 residues. V lost 5 bases to trimming and J lost 7 bases; unmatched junction nucleotides: 10. CDR1 and CDR2 from the germline V gene are MNHEY and SMNVEV (reference sequence). The CDR3 DNA reads as TGTGCCAGCAGTCCGTCCCCTAGCGGGTTAAATGAGCAGTTCTTC. Translation gives CASSPSPSGLNEQFF.

This clone has a handful of counts. The V and J genes are TRBV28 and TRBJ1-5; 8 bases are shared with TRBD1. Germline V gene lookup returns CDR1 MDHEN and CDR2 SYDVKM. CDR3 length: 20 amino acids. V trimming: 5 bases; J trimming: 0 bases; junction bases outside the gene matches: 18. CDR3 DNA sequence: TGTGCCAGCAGTACCCCCTTTCAGGGGGCGGCTGGATATAGCAATCAGCCCCAGCATTTT. Translation gives CASSTPFQGAAGYSNQPQHF.

The rearrangement links TRBV10-3 to TRBJ1-1, with D maybe TRBD1 (5 bases). The CDR3 has 15 residues. Germline V gene sequence: CDR1 ENHRY, CDR2 SYGVKD. The V end lost 7 bases, the J end lost 0 bases, and 15 bases lay between the germline ends. Here the CDR3 DNA reads TGTGCCATCACGTCAGGGCTCCCATTGAACACTGAAGCTTTCTTT. Translated, it gives CAITSGLPLNTEAFF.

The genes are TRBV5-1 and TRBJ2-2; D gene unclear. CDR1 SGHRS and CDR2 YFSETQ come from the germline V gene. With 0 bases removed from V and 1 base from J, the gap between germline ends came to 7 bases. CDR3 length equals 15 residues. The CDR3 reads CASSLAVGNTGELFF. For the CDR3, the DNA is TGCGCCAGCAGCTTGGCTGTCGGGAACACCGGGGAGCTGTTTTTT.

The chain links TRBV5-1 to TRBJ1-2; D is possibly TRBD1 (5 bases). Per the germline V gene, CDR1 is SGHRS and CDR2 is YFSETQ. This CDR3 has 13 amino acids. V gave up 3 bases and J gave up 8 bases, with 14 bases separating them. CDR3 protein: CASSSTGPVGYTF. In DNA, the CDR3 is TGCGCCAGCAGCTCCACAGGTCCTGTGGGCTACACCTTC.

The CDR3: CASSLPQGAITGELFF. The CDR3 bases are TGTGCCAGCAGTTTACCACAGGGGGCGATCACCGGGGAGCTGTTTTTT. This sequence joins TRBV28 and TRBJ2-2, with 9 bases identical to TRBD1. The V segment lost 2 bases and the J segment 4 bases; nucleotides outside the gene matches: 5. The CDR3 runs to 16 residues. Germline V gene data show CDR1 as MDHEN and CDR2 as SYDVKM.

This clone was observed a handful of times. The J gene is TRBJ2-1, the V gene TRBV2, with TRBD2 matching over 14 bases. The CDR3 loop spans 16 amino acids. From germline, CDR1 is SNHLY and CDR2 FYNNEI. V was pared by 6 bases and J by 7 bases, with 8 bases of the junction left unmatched. In DNA, the CDR3 is TGTGCCAGCAGCCTATTGGGACTAGCGGGAGTTAATGAGCAGTTCTTC. This encodes CASSLLGLAGVNEQFF.

This clone was detected only once. The chain links TRBV3-1 (or the pseudogene TRBV3-2) to TRBJ2-7; 8 bases map to TRBD1. The J segment lost 3 bases and the V segment lost 4 bases, leaving 8 bases of the junction unmatched. CDR3 length equals 15 residues. Per the germline V gene, CDR1 is LGHDT and CDR2 is YNNKEL (reference sequence). CDR3 protein: CASSPGQGNRYEQYF. The CDR3 DNA is TGTGCCAGCAGCCCAGGACAGGGCAACCGCTACGAGCAGTACTTC.

In this sample, this clone turned up once. V gene TRBV15 combines with J gene TRBJ1-1, with 9 bases lining up with TRBD1. V lost 5 bases and J lost 5; bases outside the gene matches: 6. The V gene's germline CDR1 is LNHNV and CDR2 YYDKDF (reference sequence). The CDR3 is 14 residues long. The CDR3 DNA follows: TGTGCCACCAGCGCCCCGGGACAGGGAACTGAAGCTTTCTTT. As protein: CATSAPGQGTEAFF.

This chain uses TRBV6-4 with TRBJ1-2; 8 bases map to TRBD1. Per the germline V gene, CDR1 is MRHNA and CDR2 is SNTAGT. The CDR3 sequence is 13 residues long. Unmatched junction bases numbered 11, after V lost 10 bases and J lost 7 bases. In DNA, the CDR3 is TGTGCCAACCGATTCGGACAGGGTGGTGGCTACACCTTC. It is translated as CANRFGQGGGYTF.

This clone was detected a few times. This chain connects TRBV6-1 to TRBJ1-1; 7 nucleotides agree with TRBD1. CDR1 MNHNS and CDR2 SASEGT come from the germline V gene. The length of the CDR3 is 12 residues. With V trimmed by 2 bases and J by 10 bases, 4 bases remained unmatched. The CDR3 bases are TGTGCCAGCAGTGAATGGCGACAGGGAGCTTTCTTT. Translation: CASSEWRQGAFF.

This chain connects TRBV5-4 to TRBJ2-4; unclear D gene. This CDR3 is built from 14 residues. From germline, CDR1 is SGHNT and CDR2 YYREEE (reference sequence). Between the trimmed V and J ends, which lost 4 bases and 9 bases, there was a span of 17 bases. The CDR3 DNA reads as TGTGCCAGCAGCCCCCCTGGCCAGGTCGGCATTCAGTACTTC. Translation: CASSPPGQVGIQYF.

The rearrangement links TRBV6-5 to TRBJ2-3; D is possibly TRBD1 (5 bases). The CDR3 sequence is 14 residues long. V gave up 2 bases and J gave up 5 bases, with 11 bases separating them. CDR1 is MNHEY and CDR2 is SVGAGI in the germline V gene. The CDR3 sequence is CASSYPGLGDTQYF. CDR3 in DNA: TGTGCCAGCAGTTACCCAGGGCTCGGAGATACGCAGTATTTT.